This record looks at one T cell receptor (beta chain) sequence and its context. Its antigen has not been determined. Qualities for individual bases were not recorded, and no much larger clone is one base off. CDR1 and CDR2 (MNHEY, SVGAGI) derive from the germline V gene. Trimming costs V 8 bases and J 3 bases, and their ends lie 7 bases apart. From cysteine to phenylalanine, the CDR3 is 12 amino acids long. Only the CDR3 DNA stays, 36 bases, in frame from base 1. This record comes from a study of cytomegalovirus exposure and HLA in healthy donors (dated by TCRdb to the late 2010s). About the investigation overall: According to an earlier analysis of 587 of the donors, roughly 180 million T cells yielded 117 million unique TCR beta sequences and approximately 300 Gb of sequence data. An early release that covered some 640 HLA-typed donors contained approximately 300 gigabases of sequencing data and some 87 million unique TCR sequences. Typing coverage varied by locus: roughly 629-630 donors for A, B, C, DRB1 and DQB1; roughly 510 for DQA1; more than 600 for DPA1; around 450 for DPB1. Every repertoire in the discovery cohort had been generated on one and the same sequencing platform. Among some 410 genotyped donors of the cohort, an average of roughly 230,000 unique TCR beta nucleotide sequences was sequenced per donor, of which 15% to 20% were non-productive. A later analysis re-examined previously published TCR beta repertoires from over 500 donors and added high-resolution HLA genotyping to investigate patterns of TCR occurrence. Besides the first cohort of roughly 640 subjects, a separate validation cohort made up of around 120 different subjects was used. The aim of the study was to test whether cataloging public T cell receptors could identify signatures of past pathogen exposure. A handful of DR-DQ haplotypes were handled as single units for association and clustering because linkage in the cohort was strong. Of the roughly 390 genotyped donors, approximately 80% were placed in the genetic ancestry cluster associated with self-reported Caucasian donors. To decide whether each TCR beta V gene segment behaved as functional or pseudogenic, an earlier analysis of fewer than 750 of the donors relied on high-throughput TCR beta sequencing. Donor age, sex, ethnicity and CMV serostatus were collected together with the repertoire data. The study combined high-throughput TCR immunosequencing, statistical association of individual TCRs with disease status, and machine learning to predict cytomegalovirus infection status. A later genetic analysis used genome-wide SNP genotypes for about 65% of the roughly 670 donors, treating that subset as a discovery cohort. HLA typing included class I and class II loci at four-digit resolution. The T cell repertoires of around 730 subjects were profiled by immunosequencing and related to cytomegalovirus serostatus. The later analysis used no new phenotypic data to find candidate immune exposures, relying instead on TCR beta sequences and their occurrence across donors.

The library was prepared using the immunoSEQ multiplex PCR assay. A mixture of 60 forward primers for TCR Vbeta segments and 13 reverse primers for TCR Jbeta segments was used in the multiplex PCR. The CDR3 region of rearranged TCR beta genes was amplified from genomic DNA by a multiplex PCR assay. The amplified TCR beta libraries were sequenced on the Illumina HiSeq System as 87-base-pair reads. The authors' pipeline ran thus. A later analysis counted 65 million to 90 million unique TCR beta chains across the 600 to 850 repertoires, and 9 million to 14 million of these chains were shared by at least two donors. Raw reads were error-corrected and collapsed into unique sequences with a nearest-neighbor algorithm that merged closely related sequences to remove PCR and sequencing errors. CDR3 sequences were aligned to IMGT reference sequences to assign V, D and J gene segments. For a sequence to be retained, a match of at least six nucleotides was required to both a V gene segment and a J gene segment. A rearrangement was called productive if the CDR3 had no stop codons and remained in frame with V and J, and every other rearrangement was called non-productive. CDR3 was defined according to IMGT convention as the region running from the second conserved V-encoded cysteine to the conserved J-encoded phenylalanine. In an earlier analysis of 550 to 650 of the donors, sequences lacking an unambiguous match to a single V gene segment were excluded. In an earlier analysis of 587 of the donors, a V segment was called functional when productive rearrangements were above 56.7%, and segregating when the standard deviation between donors exceeded 5%. A statistical classification framework was developed to diagnose cytomegalovirus status using the catalog of TCR beta chain sequences. In a later analysis, TCR nucleotide sequences were compared against IMGT/GENE-DB human TR gene sequences so that V and J genes could be assigned. Using the TCRdist pipeline, a later analysis assigned CDR3 sequences along with most-parsimonious VDJ recombination scenarios. In a later analysis, each TCR beta chain was defined by its CDR3 amino acid sequence together with its V-gene family, and reads without a unique V-gene family were excluded. As a way to deal with suspected cross-contamination and a sequencing artifact, a later analysis dropped nearly 600 nucleotide sequences that were highly shared and had low generation probability. For each public chain, a later analysis derived a clonal expansion index from normalized ranks of inferred template counts within each repertoire. In a later analysis, generation probabilities were computed with a VDJ recombination model fitted to out-of-frame rearrangements, and the resulting probabilities were checked against IGoR. A later analysis scored TCR-TCR, TCR-HLA and TCR-CMV co-occurrence with hypergeometric tests, applying a repertoire-size bias correction to TCR pairs. In a later analysis, false discovery rates were estimated by permuting HLA or CMV assignments 20 times. In a later analysis, co-occurring TCRs were grouped using DBSCAN, with TCRdist sequence similarity added in when clustering inside HLA-allele-positive subsets. Repertoires with fewer than 30,000 or more than 120,000 public chains, plus five repertoires with anomalous nucleotide sharing, were excluded from co-occurrence clustering. The table was pulled from immuneACCESS by TCRdb, which kept in-frame rearrangements only. Such tables lose some clones; where checked, under half of the loss comes from unresolved V genes, and the rest has no known cause. The DNA gave D and trimming, while V, J and clone size come from that table. Within this sample are around 130,000 clones, with approximately 70% of them counted one time only. The ten largest clones add up to approximately 2.6% of the sample.

The cohort consisted of 666 healthy bone marrow donors. At the time of sampling, every cohort member was nominally healthy, though immune exposures that went unrecorded were likely present. The donor tested CMV seropositive, placing the donor among the 289 seropositive members of the cohort. Each donor provided a peripheral blood sample, and peripheral blood mononuclear cells were used for TCR beta sequencing. Genomic DNA was extracted from the blood cell samples with the Qiagen DNeasy Blood Extraction Kit. Results the study describes overall, beyond this receptor: Because HLA typing was unavailable for some donors at each locus, only the typed subset was used in association tests. Presence/absence analyses assumed roughly uniform sequencing depth across donors, an assumption that may not hold. Because counts were too low, about 18 rarely observed V segments, including chromosome 9 orphons, were excluded from the earlier analysis of fewer than 650 of the donors. Several of the top co-occurrence clusters appeared to be linked to parvovirus B19, influenza, CMV and Epstein-Barr virus, according to a later analysis. The authors suggested that the approach could potentially be extended to other disease states and immunological phenotypes. In the study, around 150 TCR beta chains were listed as associated with cytomegalovirus. The 87-base-pair reads could not distinguish some IMGT-functional V segments, including TRBV6-2 and TRBV6-3, so those segments were excluded. Most TCR sequences were seen in very few donors, while some public TCRs were found in many individuals. In vitro tests confirmed that a few of the cytomegalovirus-associated TCR beta chains recognize cytomegalovirus antigens. The cohort was sequenced for TCR beta chains only, and without alpha or paired-chain data the features that could be detected were limited. Cytomegalovirus status was reported to be diagnosed by the classifier with high specificity and sensitivity in both the original and validation cohorts. A later genetic analysis reported fewer N-insertions in productive TCRs among donors in an Asian-associated ancestry cluster than the roughly 620-donor mean. A cluster of highly shared sequence variants was judged likely to represent a technical artifact of the sequencing pipeline. An association between a missense DCLRE1C variant and V-gene and J-gene trimming of TCR beta chains was found in a later genetic analysis and replicated in an independent cohort. Broadly in line with IMGT annotations, most TCR beta V segments showed up in productive rearrangements about 87% or about 30% of the time in an earlier analysis of under 700 of the donors. In a later analysis, HLA-associated TCR beta chains showed more clonal expansion and lower generation probabilities than non-associated chains that were equally common. The only immune exposure information available for the cohort was CMV serostatus. When HLA alleles, especially DR and DQ, strongly co-occurred, TCR associations were difficult to assign to individual alleles. In a later analysis, most CMV-associated TCR beta chains were found to appear HLA-restricted, with HLA associations seemingly driven largely by CMV exposure. A later analysis found that TCR association rates varied across HLA loci, with DRB1 alleles showing the most associated TCRs and HLA-C alleles the fewest. A further reported finding was that TCR beta sequences accurately predicted the HLA-A and HLA-B alleles for most subjects in the first cohort. Linkage disequilibrium might explain the correlated functional status among segregating V segments, but an unknown experimental factor could not be excluded. A later analysis associated some 17,000 TCR beta sequences with specific HLA alleles at a false discovery rate of 0.05.

This clonotype originated in a woman between 55 and 75 years old in good health and CMV-seropositive. The specimen was PBMCs. This chain joins TRBV6-5 to TRBJ2-2; D gene: possibly TRBD1, on 6 matching bases. The CDR3 protein sequence reads: CASGGDTGELFF. At the DNA level, the sequence is TGTGCCAGCGGGGGCGACACCGGGGAGCTGTTTTTT.